What follows are 30 T cell receptor beta chains derived from one specimen sequenced in a study of molecular identifiers for immune sequencing clone quantification. In TCRdb, the PCR reads were re-called with MiXCR into one record per CDR3 protein. The data show approximately 630,000 distinct CDR3 sequences, with less than 30% seen just once and about 0.84% held by the top ten. The sample consisted of naive CD8+ T cells from blood, with Jurkat cell RNA spiked in. Documented subset: FACS-sorted CD8+CD4-CCR7+CD45RA+ naive T cells. These receptors were collected from a human donor in good health. Some libraries in this study had Jurkat cell RNA spiked in.

Only a few counts were recorded for this clonotype. The chain combines TRBV28 with TRBJ1-6; tentative D call: TRBD1 (5 bases). In germline, CDR1 is MDHEN, CDR2 SYDVKM. Trimming removed 4 bases from V and 7 bases from J, with 14 bases in between. This CDR3 region has 15 residues. The DNA of the CDR3 is TGTGCCAGCAGTTCGCTGACAGAGCCGAATTCACCCCTCCACTTT. Protein product: CASSSLTEPNSPLHF.

The V gene is TRBV30, the J gene TRBJ2-5, with 9 bases that match TRBD2. Germline-derived CDR1 and CDR2 are GTSNPN and SVGIG (reference sequence). J gave up 4 bases and V 1 base, and 1 base lay outside the gene matches. This CDR3 has 13 residues. The CDR3 here is CAWSGTSAETQYF. As DNA, the CDR3 is TGTGCCTGGAGTGGGACTAGCGCAGAGACCCAGTACTTC.

This clonotype was detected a few times. Sequence at one end of the junction differs from germline and may be a read error. V and J are TRBV11-1 and TRBJ1-1; the D gene is possibly TRBD1 (5 bases). The CDR3 spans 13 residues. Germline assignment: CDR1 SGHAT and CDR2 FQDESV (reference sequence). The CDR3 DNA sequence: TGTGCCAGCACCTTATTCACGGGGACCGAAGCTTTCTTT. It is translated as CASTLFTGTEAFF.

The V call is TRBV20-1, the J call TRBJ2-3; no reliable D call. There are 15 residues in the CDR3. The germline V gene has CDR1 DFQATT and CDR2 SNEGSKA (reference sequence). The V gene lost 6 bases and the J gene lost 3 bases, with 19 bases spanning the gap. CDR3 loop: CSAYDGALRTDTQYF. CDR3 in DNA: TGCAGTGCCTACGACGGAGCTCTTCGGACAGATACGCAGTATTTT.

A word on this clonotype: A much larger clonotype is one base distant, so this may be a read error. The genes are TRBV4-1 and TRBJ1-6, with D possibly TRBD1 on 5 matching bases. The germline V gene encodes CDR1 MGHRA and CDR2 YSYEKL. The CDR3 contains 19 residues. The CDR3 bases are TGCCCCAGCAGCCAAGGTGGGGGGACCTCCCTCCACTATAATTCACCCCTCCACTTT. The encoded protein is CPSSQGGGTSLHYNSPLHF.

This clonotype turned up a few times. This sequence joins TRBV19 and TRBJ2-1; 7 bases match TRBD2. V shed 9 bases, J shed 1 base, and the junction held 9 bases outside the gene matches. CDR3 size: 15 residues. Germline loops: CDR1 LNHDA, CDR2 SQIVND (reference sequence). The CDR3 region is CASTVGGSSYNEQFF. The DNA for the CDR3 is TGTGCCAGCACGGTCGGGGGGAGTTCCTACAATGAGCAGTTCTTC.

This clonotype has at least ten counts. The chain is built from TRBV6-2 or TRBV6-3 and TRBJ2-7, with D unresolved. Trimming left V 4 bases short and J 9 bases short, with 16 bases between. Germline values: CDR1 MNHEY, CDR2 SVGEGT. The CDR3 is made up of 13 amino acids. The CDR3 loop reads CASSSSASPGQYF. DNA for the CDR3: TGTGCCAGCAGTTCATCAGCTTCCCCCGGGCAGTACTTC.

To note about this clonotype: A much more abundant neighbour one base away suggests this may be a read error. The chain uses TRBV20-1 and TRBJ2-7; 7 positions match TRBD2. Germline CDR1 reads DFQATT; CDR2 reads SNEGSKA (reference sequence). CDR3 length: 13 residues. With 5 bases clipped from V and 4 bases from J, the junction kept 8 bases outside the gene matches. The CDR3 nucleotides read TGCAGTGCTGGTGTCCGGGAGGCGTACGAGCAGTACTTC. This gives the protein CSAGVREAYEQYF.

On this clonotype: The junction departs from the called germline gene at one end, perhaps through a read error. The genes are TRBV7-9 and TRBJ1-1; TRBD1 might be the D (5 bases). CDR1 is SEHNR and CDR2 is FQNEAQ in the germline V gene (reference sequence). The CDR3 has 13 amino acids. CDR3 nucleotide sequence: TGTGCCAGCAGCTTAGGGGGGGTCACTGAAGCTTCCTTT. This gives the protein CASSLGGVTEASF.

This clonotype was picked up a small number of times. The V call is TRBV5-6, the J call TRBJ2-3; D might be TRBD2 (5 bases). The CDR3 is made up of 13 amino acids. Trimming took off 2 bases at V and 6 bases at J, with 10 bases between the two ends. Germline V gene lookup returns CDR1 SGHDT and CDR2 YYEEEE. This CDR3 reads CASSFGRRDTQYF. The CDR3 DNA follows: TGTGCCAGCAGCTTTGGGCGGAGGGATACGCAGTATTTT. The full variable domain, rest sourced from reference TRBV5-6 and TRBJ2-3, is DAGVTQSPTHLIKTRGQQVTLRCSPKSGHDTVSWYQQALGQGPQFIFQYYEEEERQRGNFPDRFSGHQFPNYSSELNVNALLLGDSALYLCASSFGRRDTQYFGPGTRLTVL.

This clonotype was recorded a few times. The rearrangement joins TRBV7-9 to TRBJ2-1, with unresolved D. Between the trimmed V and J ends, which lost 5 bases and 0 bases, there was a span of 11 bases. CDR1 SEHNR and CDR2 FQNEAQ come from the germline V gene (reference sequence). The CDR3 consists of 15 residues. The DNA for the CDR3 is TGTGCCAGCAGCGAGGACGTGGGCTCCTACAATGAGCAGTTCTTC. It codes for CASSEDVGSYNEQFF.

The gene calls are TRBV12-3 or TRBV12-4 and TRBJ2-2; D ambiguous. V lost 1 base, J lost 10 bases, and 7 bases lay in between. There are 12 residues in the CDR3. The CDR3 nucleotides read TGTGCCAGCAGTTTAGAGGCAATGGAGCTGTTTTTT. Its translation is CASSLEAMELFF.

As to this clonotype: A much larger clone is a single base away; this may be a read error. The V gene is TRBV4-3, the J gene TRBJ2-3, with TRBD1 matching over 8 bases. In germline, CDR1 is LGHNA, CDR2 YSLEER. This CDR3 has 15 residues. CDR3 loop: CASSAGQGSTETQYF. DNA for the CDR3: TGCGCCAGCAGCGCAGGACAGGGATCCACAGAAACGCAGTATTTT.

This clonotype was found once. DNA of the CDR3: TGTGCCAGCGGTGAAATCTATAATTCACCCCTCCACTTT. It translates to CASGEIYNSPLHF. This chain connects TRBV6-2 or TRBV6-3 to TRBJ1-6; D is undetermined. This CDR3 region has 13 residues. CDR1 and CDR2 from the germline V gene are MNHEY and SVGEGT. Trimming cost V 8 bases and J 3 bases, with 8 bases left between them.

This clonotype was seen only a few times. The rearrangement links TRBV3-1 to TRBJ1-1; tentative D call: TRBD1 (5 bases). Germline CDR1 reads LGHDT; CDR2 reads YNNKEL (reference sequence). Trimming left V 3 bases short and J 1 base short, with 21 bases between. The CDR3 is made up of 18 amino acids. This chain's CDR3 is CASSQTRGSEGQNTEAFF. As DNA, the CDR3 is TGTGCCAGCAGCCAGACCCGGGGGTCAGAAGGACAGAACACTGAAGCTTTCTTT.

This clonotype was seen at least ten times. The rearrangement links TRBV2 to TRBJ2-7; no clear D. Trimming removed 2 bases at V and 3 bases at J, with 14 bases between. The CDR3 covers 15 residues. From germline, CDR1 is SNHLY and CDR2 FYNNEI. The CDR3 DNA reads as TGTGCCAGCAGTGAATCCCGGGCCTACGGCTACGAGCAGTACTTC. Its protein is CASSESRAYGYEQYF.

This clonotype was found many times. The chain links TRBV7-2 to TRBJ2-1; D call uncertain. Germline V gives CDR1 SGHTA, CDR2 FQGNSA. The V gene lost 1 base and the J gene lost 3 bases, with 13 bases spanning the gap. The CDR3 length is 16 residues. The CDR3: CASSLEVVALYNEQFF. CDR3 sequence (DNA): TGTGCCAGCAGCTTAGAGGTTGTCGCCCTCTACAATGAGCAGTTCTTC. The full variable domain, its missing parts supplied by reference TRBV7-2 and TRBJ2-1, is GAGVSQSPSNKVTEKGKDVELRCDPISGHTALYWYRQSLGQGLEFLIYFQGNSAPDKSGLPSDRFSAERTGGSVSTLTIQRTQQEDSAVYLCASSLEVVALYNEQFFGPGTRLTVL.

In the case of this clonotype: An end of the junction differs from the germline gene, which may be a read error. The chain uses TRBV20-1 and TRBJ2-5; D tentatively fits TRBD1 or TRBD2 (6 bases each). CDR1 and CDR2 (germline): DFQATT, SNEGSKA (reference sequence). The CDR3 has 15 amino acids. The CDR3 DNA follows: TGCTGTGCTAGAGAAGGGGGGTATGTCCAAGAGACCCAGTACTTC. Protein sequence: CCAREGGYVQETQYF.

This clonotype was detected a few times. This chain joins TRBV9 and TRBJ2-5; TRBD2 agrees at 13 bases. The length of the CDR3 is 17 residues. V was clipped by 4 bases and J by 4 bases; unmatched bases: 10. Per germline, CDR1 SGDLS and CDR2 YYNGEE. This CDR3 reads CASSPAEGLAGVETQYF. The DNA for the CDR3 is TGTGCCAGCAGCCCCGCAGAAGGACTAGCGGGAGTAGAGACCCAGTACTTC.

The genes are TRBV15 and TRBJ2-7; 10 positions agree with TRBD2. CDR1 is LNHNV, CDR2 YYDKDF, per germline (reference sequence). The J segment lost 4 bases and the V segment lost 6 bases, leaving 9 bases of the junction unmatched. The CDR3 is 15 residues long. The CDR3 DNA is TGTGCCACCAGATCAGCGGGGGGGCGAGGGTACGAGCAGTACTTC. This encodes CATRSAGGRGYEQYF.

This clonotype has just a few counts. The rearrangement joins TRBV9 to TRBJ2-3, with D unclear. V lost 4 bases and J 0 bases, leaving 12 bases between the germline ends. Germline CDR1 SGDLS, CDR2 YYNGEE. This CDR3 has 15 residues. The CDR3 coding sequence is TGTGCCAGCAGCCCGACTTTGTCTAGCACAGATACGCAGTATTTT. The encoded protein is CASSPTLSSTDTQYF.

This clonotype occurred many times. The chain couples TRBV7-2 to TRBJ1-6; the D is unclear. CDR3 length: 16 residues. Germline CDR1 and CDR2: SGHTA and FQGNSA. V lost 0 bases and J lost 0, with 6 bases in between. In DNA, the CDR3 is TGTGCCAGCAGCTTAGCCGCGAGCTCCTATAATTCACCCCTCCACTTT. It is translated as CASSLAASSYNSPLHF.

The sample holds a few counts of this clonotype. The rearrangement links TRBV18 to TRBJ2-7; TRBD2 is a possible D gene (6 bases). Germline values: CDR1 KGHSH, CDR2 LQKENI. This CDR3 region has 18 residues. With 1 base removed from V and 5 bases from J, the gap between germline ends came to 24 bases. The CDR3 loop is CASSPLPGRTLTGDEQYF. CDR3 DNA: TGTGCCAGCTCACCACTCCCAGGCAGGACTCTAACGGGGGACGAGCAGTACTTC.

A few counts support this clonotype. The conserved final phenylalanine or tryptophan is absent from the CDR3, which likely points to a read error. This chain connects TRBV9 to TRBJ1-3; D is uncertain. V lost 2 bases and J 0 bases, leaving 9 bases between the germline ends. Germline V gene sequence: CDR1 SGDLS, CDR2 YYNGEE. The CDR3 is made up of 15 amino acids. The CDR3 spells CASSVDMSSGNTIYS. Written as DNA, the CDR3 is TGTGCCAGCAGCGTCGACATGAGCTCTGGAAACACCATATATTCT.

This clonotype was observed a handful of times. The gene calls are TRBV5-6 and TRBJ2-3; 7 bases fit TRBD1. The germline V gene has CDR1 SGHDT and CDR2 YYEEEE. V lost 0 bases and J lost 1; bases outside the gene matches: 2. The CDR3 totals 15 residues. The CDR3: CASSLATGGTDTQYF. The CDR3 DNA sequence: TGTGCCAGCAGCTTGGCTACAGGGGGCACAGATACGCAGTATTTT.

About this clonotype itself: A clone one base away is much larger, so this may be a read error. The chain recombines TRBV9 with TRBJ2-3; D might be TRBD2 (5 bases). Trimming cost V 3 bases and J 2 bases, with 13 bases left between them. The CDR3 spans 15 residues. CDR1 and CDR2 (germline): SGDLS, YYNGEE. The CDR3 DNA follows: TGTGCCAGCAGCGGGAGCAGAGCGGCCACAGATACGCAGTATTTT. Its protein is CASSGSRAATDTQYF.

This clonotype was counted only a few times. V is TRBV24-1 and J is TRBJ2-7, with D maybe TRBD1 (7 bases). This CDR3 has 16 residues. Between the trimmed V and J ends, which lost 2 bases and 7 bases, there was a span of 20 bases. Germline V gene data show CDR1 as KGHDR and CDR2 as SFDVKD. The CDR3 nucleotides read TGTGCCACCAGTGATTCGACGACTCCCCAGGGGGGTGAGCAGTACTTC. This sequence encodes CATSDSTTPQGGEQYF.

This clonotype has only a few counts. This sequence joins TRBV4-2 and TRBJ1-6; maybe TRBD1 (6 bases). Per the germline V gene, CDR1 is LGHNA and CDR2 is YNFKEQ. The CDR3 contains 18 residues. Deletions cut 0 bases from V and 7 bases from J, with 19 bases between. The CDR3 bases are TGTGCCAGCAGCCAAGATCCAACAGGGACGACGGCGAATTCACCCCTCCACTTT. It specifies CASSQDPTGTTANSPLHF.

This clonotype was seen only a few times. The CDR3 is CASSLSFRDEQFF. The CDR3 nucleotides read TGTGCCAGCAGTTTATCTTTCCGGGATGAGCAGTTCTTC. The chain uses TRBV27 and TRBJ2-1; D not certain. The germline gives CDR1 MNHEY, CDR2 SMNVEV (reference sequence). The germline V and J ends were trimmed by 0 bases and 8 bases, with 8 bases remaining between them. This CDR3 has 13 residues.

This clonotype occurred many times. V and J are TRBV19 and TRBJ1-1; D remains unclear. The V end lost 3 bases, the J end lost 0 bases, and 11 bases lay between the germline ends. The germline V gene has CDR1 LNHDA and CDR2 SQIVND (reference sequence). The CDR3 is made up of 15 amino acids. This chain's CDR3 is CASSISLPMNTEAFF. DNA for the CDR3: TGTGCCAGTAGTATTTCGCTCCCGATGAACACTGAAGCTTTCTTT.